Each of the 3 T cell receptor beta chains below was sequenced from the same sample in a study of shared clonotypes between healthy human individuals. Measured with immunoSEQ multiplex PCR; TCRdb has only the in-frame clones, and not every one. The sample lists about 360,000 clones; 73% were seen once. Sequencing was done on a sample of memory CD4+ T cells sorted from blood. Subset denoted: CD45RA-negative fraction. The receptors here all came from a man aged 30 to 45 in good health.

CDR3 bases: TGTGCCACCAGCGGGGCCAAACAGGGGAGAGAGACCCAGTACTTC. Residues: CATSGAKQGRETQYF. The rearrangement uses TRBV15 and TRBJ2-5; 7 positions match TRBD1. V gave up 5 bases and J gave up 4 bases; unmatched junction bases: 10. The germline V gene encodes CDR1 LNHNV and CDR2 YYDKDF (reference sequence). This CDR3 has 15 residues.

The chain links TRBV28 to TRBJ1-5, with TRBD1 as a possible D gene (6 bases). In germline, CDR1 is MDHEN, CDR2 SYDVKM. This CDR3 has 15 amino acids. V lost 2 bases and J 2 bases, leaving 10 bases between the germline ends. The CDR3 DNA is TGTGCCAGCAGTTTAGGGCAGGGGCGCAATCAGCCCCAGCATTTT. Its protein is CASSLGQGRNQPQHF. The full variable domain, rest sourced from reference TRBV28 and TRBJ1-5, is DVKVTQSSRYLVKRTGEKVFLECVQDMDHENMFWYRQDPGLGLRLIYFSYDVKMKEKGDIPEGYSVSREKKERFSLILESASTNQTSMYLCASSLGQGRNQPQHFGDGTRLSIL.

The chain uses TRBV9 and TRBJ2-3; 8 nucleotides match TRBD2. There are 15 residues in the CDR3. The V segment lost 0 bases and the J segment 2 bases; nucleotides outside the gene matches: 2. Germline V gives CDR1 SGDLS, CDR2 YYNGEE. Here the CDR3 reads CASSVAGGFTDTQYF. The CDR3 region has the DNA TGTGCCAGCAGCGTAGCGGGAGGGTTCACAGATACGCAGTATTTT.